This TCR beta chain derives from a study of cytomegalovirus exposure and HLA in healthy donors. Study at large: Out of 170 million or so T cells, an earlier analysis found roughly 110 million unique TCR beta sequences in total.

Overall study results and limits: Links to common viral pathogens appeared, in a later analysis, for several of the most significant clusters. In a later analysis, TCR beta V- and J-gene trimming was associated with a missense DCLRE1C variant.

There are 13 residues in the CDR3. V lost 0 bases and J 4 bases, leaving 7 bases between the germline ends. Germline-derived CDR1 and CDR2 are SGHRS and YFSETQ. Turning to this clone: The antigen is not known. The identical CDR3 is also encoded by other nucleotide sequences in the sample.

The PCR made use of 60 Vbeta and 13 Jbeta primers. Using immunoSEQ multiplex PCR, the repertoire was profiled, and TCRdb retains in-frame clones only, with some absent. Of around 120,000 clones listed, nearly 65% are singletons. The sequencing input was PBMCs. This TCR derives from a man in his forties in good health and CMV-seropositive. The chain couples TRBV5-1 to TRBJ2-5; perhaps TRBD2 as D (5 bases). CDR3 in DNA: TGCGCCAGCAGCTTGGGCGGGCGAGAGACCCAGTACTTC. It specifies CASSLGGRETQYF.